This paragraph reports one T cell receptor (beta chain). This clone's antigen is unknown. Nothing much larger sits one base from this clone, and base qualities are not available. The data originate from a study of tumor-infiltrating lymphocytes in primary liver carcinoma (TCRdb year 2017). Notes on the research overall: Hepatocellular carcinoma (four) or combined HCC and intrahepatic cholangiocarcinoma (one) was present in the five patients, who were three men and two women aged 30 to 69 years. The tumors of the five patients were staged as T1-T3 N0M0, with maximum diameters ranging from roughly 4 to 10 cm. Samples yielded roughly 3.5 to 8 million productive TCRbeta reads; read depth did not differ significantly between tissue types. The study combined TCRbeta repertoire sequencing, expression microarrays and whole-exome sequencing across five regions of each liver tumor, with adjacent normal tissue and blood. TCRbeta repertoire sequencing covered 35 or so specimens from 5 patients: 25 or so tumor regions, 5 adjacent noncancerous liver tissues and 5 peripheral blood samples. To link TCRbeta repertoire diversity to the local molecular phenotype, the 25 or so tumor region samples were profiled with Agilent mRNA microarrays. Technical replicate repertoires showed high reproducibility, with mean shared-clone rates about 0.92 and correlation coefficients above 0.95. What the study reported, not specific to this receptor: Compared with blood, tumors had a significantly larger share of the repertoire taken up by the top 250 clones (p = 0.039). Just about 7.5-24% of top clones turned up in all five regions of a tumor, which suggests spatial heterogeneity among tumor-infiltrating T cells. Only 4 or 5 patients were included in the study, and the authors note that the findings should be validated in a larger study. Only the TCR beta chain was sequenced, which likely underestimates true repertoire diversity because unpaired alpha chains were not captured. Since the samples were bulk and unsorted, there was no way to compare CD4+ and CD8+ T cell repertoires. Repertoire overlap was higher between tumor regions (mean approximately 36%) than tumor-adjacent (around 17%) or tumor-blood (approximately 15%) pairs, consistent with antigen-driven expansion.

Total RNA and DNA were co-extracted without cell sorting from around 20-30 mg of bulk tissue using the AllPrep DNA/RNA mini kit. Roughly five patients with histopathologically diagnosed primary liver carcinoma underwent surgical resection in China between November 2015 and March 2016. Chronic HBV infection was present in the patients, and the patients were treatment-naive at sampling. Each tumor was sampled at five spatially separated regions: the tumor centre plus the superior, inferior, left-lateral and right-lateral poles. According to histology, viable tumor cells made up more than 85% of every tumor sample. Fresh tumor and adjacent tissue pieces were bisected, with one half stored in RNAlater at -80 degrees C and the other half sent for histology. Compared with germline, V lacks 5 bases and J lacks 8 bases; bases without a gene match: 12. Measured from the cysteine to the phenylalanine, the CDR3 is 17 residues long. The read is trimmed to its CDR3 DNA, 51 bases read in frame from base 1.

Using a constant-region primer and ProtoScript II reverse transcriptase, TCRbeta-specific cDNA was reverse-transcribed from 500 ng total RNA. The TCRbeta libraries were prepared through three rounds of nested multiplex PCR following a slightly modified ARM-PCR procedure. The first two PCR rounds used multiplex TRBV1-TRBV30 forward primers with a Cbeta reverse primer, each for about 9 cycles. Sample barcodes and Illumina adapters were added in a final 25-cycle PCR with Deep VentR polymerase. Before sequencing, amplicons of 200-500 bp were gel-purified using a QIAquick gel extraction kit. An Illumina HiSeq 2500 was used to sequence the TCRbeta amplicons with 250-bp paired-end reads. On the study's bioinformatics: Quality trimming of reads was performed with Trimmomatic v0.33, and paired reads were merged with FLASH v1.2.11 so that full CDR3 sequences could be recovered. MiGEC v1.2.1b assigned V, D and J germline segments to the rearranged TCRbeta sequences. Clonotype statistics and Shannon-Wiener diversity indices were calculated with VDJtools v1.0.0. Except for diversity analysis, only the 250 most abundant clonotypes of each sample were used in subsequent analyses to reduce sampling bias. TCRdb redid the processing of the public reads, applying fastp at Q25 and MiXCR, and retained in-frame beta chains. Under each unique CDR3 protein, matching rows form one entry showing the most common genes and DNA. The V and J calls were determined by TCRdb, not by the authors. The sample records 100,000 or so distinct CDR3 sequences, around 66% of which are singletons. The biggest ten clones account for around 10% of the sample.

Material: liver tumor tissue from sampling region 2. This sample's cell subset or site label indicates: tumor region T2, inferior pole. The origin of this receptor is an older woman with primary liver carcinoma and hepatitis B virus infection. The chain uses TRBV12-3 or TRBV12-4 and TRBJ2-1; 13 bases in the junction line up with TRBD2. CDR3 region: CASSLVLAGGPVYEQFF. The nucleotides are TGTGCCAGCAGTCTCGTACTAGCGGGAGGGCCCGTATATGAGCAGTTCTTC.